The TCR beta chain described here comes from a study of response to subunit inactivated influenza vaccine. TCRdb called the RT-PCR reads again in MiXCR, with one record for every CDR3 protein. This sample has around 580,000 distinct CDR3 sequences, with 12% found just once. Study findings and constraints: The authors offered the suggestion that each seasonal influenza vaccination recruits few new T cells.

This CDR3 is 15 amino acids long. Germline loops: CDR1 SGHTA, CDR2 FQGNSA. V lost 5 bases and J lost 2, with 16 bases in between. This clonotype has just a few counts. No antigen is known for it. The clonotype was recovered from a man between 50 and 59 years old who received an inactivated influenza vaccine. The V gene is TRBV7-2, the J gene TRBJ2-7, with D perhaps given as TRBD1 or TRBD2 (5 bases each). The specimen was PBMCs from blood, collected on the day of vaccination. The CDR3 spells CASSPGRQSPYEQYF. CDR3 DNA sequence: TGTGCCAGCAGCCCGGGACGCCAGTCCCCCTACGAGCAGTACTTC.